The 21 T cell receptor beta chains given below trace back to one sample, sequenced in a study of blood T cell repertoires in COVID-19. The repertoire was sequenced with immunoSEQ multiplex PCR; TCRdb's copy has only in-frame clones and lacks some. The repertoire has about 210,000 clones, roughly 85% of them found once; the top ten carry 4.5% to 5.5%. Material for sequencing was peripheral blood. The source is a man aged 45 to 65 with COVID-19, enrolled during active disease.

This chain connects TRBV18 to TRBJ1-6, with D unclear. V was clipped by 3 bases and J by 7 bases, with 16 bases between them. Germline-derived CDR1 and CDR2 are KGHSH and LQKENI. This CDR3 region has 16 residues. CDR3: CASSPALQNTNSPLHF. In DNA, the CDR3 is TGTGCCAGCTCACCGGCGCTACAGAACACAAATTCACCCCTCCACTTT.

This chain links TRBV4-3 with TRBJ2-5; possibly TRBD2 for D (6 bases). V lost 4 bases and J 2 bases, leaving 11 bases between the germline ends. Germline loops: CDR1 LGHNA, CDR2 YSLEER. The CDR3 has 14 amino acids. The CDR3 region has the DNA TGCGCCAGCAGCCGCCAGGCGGGGCAAGAGACCCAGTACTTC. It specifies CASSRQAGQETQYF.

This clone came up a few times. The gene calls are TRBV12-3 or TRBV12-4 and TRBJ2-3; D possibly corresponds to TRBD2 (6 bases). The V and J ends lost 5 bases and 6 bases respectively, with 12 bases between them. The CDR3 is made up of 13 amino acids. The CDR3 spells CASSPGLLDTQYF. DNA of the CDR3: TGTGCCAGCAGTCCTGGACTATTGGATACGCAGTATTTT.

This clone has only a few counts. The chain carries TRBV14 and TRBJ2-1; TRBD1 is a possible D gene (6 bases). From germline, CDR1 is SGHDN and CDR2 FVKESK. V dropped 1 base and J dropped 10 bases, with 11 bases sitting between them. The CDR3 spans 13 residues. CDR3 region: CASSQGTAREQFF. The DNA of the CDR3 is TGTGCCAGCAGCCAAGGGACAGCGCGAGAGCAGTTCTTC.

The chain joins TRBV11-2 to TRBJ2-1, with 7 nucleotides matching TRBD2. CDR1 is SGHAT and CDR2 is FQNNGV in the germline V gene. Trimming cost V 5 bases and J 6 bases; bases outside gene matches: 10. This CDR3 is 15 amino acids long. The CDR3 region is CASSKGDGGFNEQFF. The CDR3 DNA reads as TGTGCCAGCAGCAAAGGCGACGGGGGGTTCAATGAGCAGTTCTTC.

The V and J genes are TRBV5-1 and TRBJ1-5; 7 bases line up with TRBD1. The V and J ends lost 3 bases and 4 bases, in that order; junction bases with no gene match: 13. Germline CDR1 is SGHRS and CDR2 is YFSETQ. The CDR3 runs to 17 residues. CDR3: CASSSHPAGQTNQPQHF. DNA of the CDR3: TGCGCCAGCAGCTCCCATCCGGCGGGACAGACAAATCAGCCCCAGCATTTT.

The V gene is TRBV7-6, the J gene TRBJ1-4, with 11 bases lining up with TRBD1. Germline V gives CDR1 SGHVS, CDR2 FNYEAQ. The trim removed 5 bases at V and 3 bases at J, leaving 8 bases unmatched. This CDR3 region has 17 residues. The CDR3 sequence: CASSDRTGGVSNEKLFF. In DNA, the CDR3 is TGTGCCAGCAGCGATCGGACAGGGGGCGTATCTAATGAAAAACTGTTTTTT. The full variable domain, its missing parts supplied by reference TRBV7-6 and TRBJ1-4, is GAGVSQSPRYKVTKRGQDVALRCDPISGHVSLYWYRQALGQGPEFLTYFNYEAQQDKSGLPNDRFSAERPEGSISTLTIQRTEQRDSAMYRCASSDRTGGVSNEKLFFGSGTQLSVL.

The chain employs TRBV21-1 and TRBJ1-3; the table's D call TRBD1 went unverified against the DNA. TRBV21-1 is deemed a pseudogene. CDR3 length: 16 amino acids. In DNA, the CDR3 is TGTGCCAGCAGCAAAAGGGGCAGGGGGCCGGAAAACACCATATATTTT. Translating it yields CASSKRGRGPENTIYF.

This clone has just a few counts. The chain has TRBV6-2 or TRBV6-3 and TRBJ2-2, with a possible D match to TRBD1 (6 bases). The V end lost 0 bases, the J end lost 4 bases, and 12 bases lay between the germline ends. Germline loops: CDR1 MNHEY, CDR2 SVGEGT. The CDR3 extends over 16 amino acids. CDR3 DNA sequence: TGTGCCAGCAGTTACTCTGTGGGGGCGGGCACCGGGGAGCTGTTTTTT. It specifies CASSYSVGAGTGELFF.

This chain joins TRBV12-3 or TRBV12-4 and TRBJ2-5; D uncertain. The V end was cut by 3 bases, the J end by 7 bases, with 12 bases between. The CDR3 contains 13 residues. As DNA, the CDR3 is TGTGCCAGCAGTTTGGCCCTCCCTGGGACCCAGTACTTC. This gives the protein CASSLALPGTQYF.

This chain joins TRBV7-9 and TRBJ1-4; D uncertain. This CDR3 is built from 14 residues. Germline V CDR1 and CDR2: SEHNR, FQNEAQ (reference sequence). V shed 3 bases and J shed 7 bases, with 12 bases lying between them. The CDR3 nucleotides read TGTGCCAGCAGCTTGGAGGTGAGGAGTGAAAAACTGTTTTTT. It is translated as CASSLEVRSEKLFF.

V usage is TRBV27 and J usage is TRBJ1-1; D ambiguous. Germline V gene sequence: CDR1 MNHEY, CDR2 SMNVEV (reference sequence). The length of the CDR3 is 13 residues. The V end was cut by 2 bases, the J end by 3 bases, with 7 bases between. CDR3 amino acids: CASSLRAYTEAFF. CDR3 DNA sequence: TGTGCCAGCAGTTTACGAGCCTACACTGAAGCTTTCTTT.

CDR3 loop: CASSPGVRSSYEQYF. For the CDR3, the DNA is TGTGCCAGCAGCCCCGGGGTAAGATCCTCCTACGAGCAGTACTTC. This chain links TRBV5-4 with TRBJ2-7; tentative D call: TRBD2 (5 bases). The CDR3 consists of 15 residues. Trimming stripped 4 bases from V and 0 bases from J, with 14 bases between. CDR1 SGHNT and CDR2 YYREEE come from the germline V gene (reference sequence).

The genes are TRBV6-5 and TRBJ2-7; 7 bases align to TRBD2. In germline, CDR1 is MNHEY, CDR2 SVGAGI. This CDR3 is 15 amino acids long. Losses at the gene ends were 7 bases for V and 2 bases for J; bases not matched to a gene: 11. CDR3 sequence: CASTKGAGDTYEQYF. The CDR3 region has the DNA TGTGCCAGCACTAAAGGGGCGGGGGATACCTACGAGCAGTACTTC.

The gene calls are TRBV30 and TRBJ1-5, with D possibly matching TRBD1 (5 bases). In germline, CDR1 is GTSNPN, CDR2 SVGIG (reference sequence). This CDR3 has 15 residues. The V and J ends lost 0 bases and 0 bases respectively, with 9 bases between them. CDR3 region: CAWSVPGDSNQPQHF. The DNA of the CDR3 is TGTGCCTGGAGTGTACCGGGGGATAGCAATCAGCCCCAGCATTTT.

The CDR3 is CASSRGTEAFF. In nucleotides, the CDR3 is TGTGCCAGCAGCCGAGGCACTGAAGCTTTCTTT. The chain couples TRBV6-5 to TRBJ1-1, with D unclear. Deletions cut 6 bases from V and 4 bases from J, with 6 bases between. Germline V lookup: CDR1 MNHEY, CDR2 SVGAGI. The CDR3 length is 11 residues.

The chain links TRBV4-3 to TRBJ2-1; D is uncertain. Trimming stripped 4 bases from V and 0 bases from J, with 10 bases between. Germline V gene sequence: CDR1 LGHNA, CDR2 YSLEER. The length of the CDR3 is 15 residues. DNA of the CDR3: TGCGCCAGCAGCCTTACTACGAGCTCCTACAATGAGCAGTTCTTC. It is translated as CASSLTTSSYNEQFF.

V is TRBV7-2 and J is TRBJ1-5; no reliable D call. The CDR3 length is 14 residues. Trimming removed 5 bases from V and 4 bases from J, with 12 bases in between. Per the germline V gene, CDR1 is SGHTA and CDR2 is FQGNSA. CDR3 in DNA: TGTGCCAGCAGCCAAGGCGGTGGAAATCAGCCCCAGCATTTT. Translating gives CASSQGGGNQPQHF.

J is TRBJ2-7 and V is TRBV7-2; 7 bases agree with TRBD2. CDR3 length: 14 residues. CDR1 is SGHTA and CDR2 is FQGNSA in the germline V gene. V was pared by 5 bases and J by 6 bases, with 10 bases of the junction left unmatched. The CDR3: CASSPQTSMAEQYF. CDR3 nucleotides: TGTGCCAGCAGCCCGCAGACTAGCATGGCCGAGCAGTACTTC.

This chain uses TRBV18 with TRBJ2-3; D unresolved. The CDR3 contains 13 residues. Germline loops: CDR1 KGHSH, CDR2 LQKENI. Trimming shortened V by 2 bases and J by 1 base, and 4 bases separated the two germline ends. CDR3 in DNA: TGTGCCAGCTCACCAGAGGGCACAGATACGCAGTATTTT. Its protein product is CASSPEGTDTQYF.

The chain is built from TRBV7-9 and TRBJ2-3; D perhaps matches TRBD2 (5 bases). V was clipped by 2 bases and J by 2 bases, with 14 bases between them. Germline V gene data show CDR1 as SEHNR and CDR2 as FQNEAQ (reference sequence). The CDR3 runs to 16 residues. This CDR3 is CASSLLEAAYTDTQYF. In nucleotides, the CDR3 is TGTGCCAGCAGCTTATTGGAGGCAGCTTACACAGATACGCAGTATTTT.